Listed here is a single T cell receptor (beta chain). The clone's antigen remains unknown. Base qualities are not recorded, but no much larger clone differs from it by a single base. The time point label on this specimen signifies: sample from adult after SARS-CoV-2 infection, after symptom onset. Two convalescent COVID-19 patients, sampled after symptom onset from adults with prior SARS-CoV-2 infection, were also TCR-sequenced for comparison. The CDR3 regions of human TCRbeta chains were analyzed by immunosequencing. On the study's bioinformatics: TCRs in the repertoires were matched against a reference library of SARS-CoV-2-specific TCRs that had been generated with the MIRA antigen-specificity platform. Breadth was defined as the fraction of unique TCRs that were SARS-CoV-2-associated, and depth was defined as the fraction of total T cells that were SARS-CoV-2-associated. Using the MIRA data, each spike-specific TCR was assigned both to the spike region to which the TCR was reactive and to a CD4 or CD8 class. Log10-transformed breadth and depth values were compared by one-way ANOVA with Sidak's multiple comparisons tests. TCRdb took over this immuneACCESS table, retaining in-frame rearrangements with V and J assigned. Such tables are incomplete; in checked studies, under half of the missing clones stem from an unresolved V gene, and the remainder is unexplained. V and J calls and clone size are those listed in that table; D and trimming were worked out from the DNA. The sample table holds 140,000 to 150,000 clones, of which around 92% were seen once. The ten largest account for roughly 12% of the sample.

CDR1 and CDR2 (MNHNY, SVGAGI) derive from the germline V gene (reference sequence). The CDR3 measures 14 amino acids from cysteine to phenylalanine. Only CDR3 DNA is held: 42 bases, read in frame from base 1. Compared with germline, V lacks 6 bases and J lacks 2 bases; bases without a gene match: 3. The source of the sample is a study of T cell responses to AZD1222 COVID-19 vaccine (dated by TCRdb to about 2021). Describing the broader study: A total of about 230 trial participants underwent TCR sequencing, of whom some 210 received two doses of AZD1222 and around 26 received two doses of the MenACWY control vaccine. Trial participants were enrolled into age subgroups of 18-55, 56-69 and 70-plus years, which contained around 140, 26 and 57 TCR-sequenced participants, respectively. Broad study findings and their caveats: Vaccine-associated CD4 TCRs spanned the whole spike protein, with dominant responses in regions 160-218 and 743-854. Because no samples from the day 14 peak response were available, repertoires could be characterized only after the peak T cell response. After two AZD1222 doses, spike-specific TCR breadth and depth were significantly higher than at day 0 and than in MenACWY recipients. Participants were mostly white British, with more females than males. The authors suggested clonal diversity may have been underestimated. Conclusions about previously exposed vaccinees are limited, since just a handful of AZD1222 recipients were seropositive for SARS-CoV-2 at baseline. Epitopes outside the regions mutated in the B.1.351 and B.1.1.7 variants were reportedly recognized by nearly half of the unique spike-specific TCRs. In the small 56-69-year group, the increase in depth fell short of significance, most likely because of low power.

The input for sequencing was peripheral blood, taken after recovery from COVID-19. The origin of this receptor is an adult who had recovered from COVID-19. In this chain, TRBV6-6 is recombined with TRBJ1-5; TRBD1 fits 8 bases in the junction. In nucleotide form, the sequence is TGTGCCAGCAGCAAGACAGGGGGCAATCAGCCCCAGCATTTT. Translated, it reads CASSKTGGNQPQHF.